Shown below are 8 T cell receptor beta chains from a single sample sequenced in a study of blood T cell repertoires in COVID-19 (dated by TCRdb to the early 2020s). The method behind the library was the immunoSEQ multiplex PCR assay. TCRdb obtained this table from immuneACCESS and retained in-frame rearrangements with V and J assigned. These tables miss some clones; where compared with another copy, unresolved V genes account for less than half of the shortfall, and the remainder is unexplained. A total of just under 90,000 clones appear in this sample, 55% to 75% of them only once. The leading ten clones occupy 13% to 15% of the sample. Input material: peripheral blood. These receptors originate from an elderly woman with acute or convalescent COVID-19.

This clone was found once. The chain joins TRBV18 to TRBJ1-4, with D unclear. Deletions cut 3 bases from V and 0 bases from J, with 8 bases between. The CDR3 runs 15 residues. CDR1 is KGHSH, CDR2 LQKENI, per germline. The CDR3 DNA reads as TGTGCCAGCTCACCCATCCCAACAACTAATGAAAAACTGTTTTTT. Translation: CASSPIPTTNEKLFF. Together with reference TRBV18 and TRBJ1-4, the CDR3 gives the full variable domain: NAGVMQNPRHLVRRRGQEARLRCSPMKGHSHVYWYRQLPEEGLKFMVYLQKENIIDESGMPKERFSAEFPKEGPSILRIQQVVRGDSAAYFCASSPIPTTNEKLFFGSGTQLSVL.

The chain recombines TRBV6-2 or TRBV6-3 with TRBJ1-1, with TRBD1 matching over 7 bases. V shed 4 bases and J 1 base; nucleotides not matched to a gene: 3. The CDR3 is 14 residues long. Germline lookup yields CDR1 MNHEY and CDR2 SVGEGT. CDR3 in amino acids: CASSSGTANTEAFF. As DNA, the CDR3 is TGTGCCAGCAGTTCCGGGACAGCGAACACTGAAGCTTTCTTT.

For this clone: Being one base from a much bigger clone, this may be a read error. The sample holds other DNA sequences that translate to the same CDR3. CDR3 sequence reads: CASSETGGDTEAFF. CDR3 sequence (DNA): TGTGCCAGCAGTGAGACAGGGGGGGACACCGAAGCTTTCTTT. The chain recombines TRBV6-1 with TRBJ1-1, with 9 bases that match TRBD1. The CDR3 contains 14 residues. Germline V gene data show CDR1 as MNHNS and CDR2 as SASEGT.

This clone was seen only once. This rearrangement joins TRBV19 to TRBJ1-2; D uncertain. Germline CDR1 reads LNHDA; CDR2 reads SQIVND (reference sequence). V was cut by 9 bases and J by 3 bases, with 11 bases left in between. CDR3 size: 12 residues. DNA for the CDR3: TGTGCCAGCTCCATTCAGGACTATGGCTACACCTTC. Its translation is CASSIQDYGYTF.

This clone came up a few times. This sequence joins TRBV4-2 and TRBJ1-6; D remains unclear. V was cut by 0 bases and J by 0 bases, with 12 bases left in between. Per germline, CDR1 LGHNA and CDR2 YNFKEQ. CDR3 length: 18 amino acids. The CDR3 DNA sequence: TGTGCCAGCAGCCAAGATCTAATAATGAGCTCCTATAATTCACCCCTCCACTTT. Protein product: CASSQDLIMSSYNSPLHF.

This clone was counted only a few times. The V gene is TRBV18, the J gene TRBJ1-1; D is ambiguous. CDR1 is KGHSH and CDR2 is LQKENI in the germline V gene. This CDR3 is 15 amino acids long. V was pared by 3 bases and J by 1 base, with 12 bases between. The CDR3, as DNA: TGTGCCAGCTCACCGACAACAGACCCGAACACTGAAGCTTTCTTT. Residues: CASSPTTDPNTEAFF.

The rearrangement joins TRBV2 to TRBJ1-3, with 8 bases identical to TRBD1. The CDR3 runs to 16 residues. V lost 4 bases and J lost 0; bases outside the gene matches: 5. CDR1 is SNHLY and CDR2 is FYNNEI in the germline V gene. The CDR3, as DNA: TGTGCCAGCAGTGCCGGACAGGGCAACTCTGGAAACACCATATATTTT. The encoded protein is CASSAGQGNSGNTIYF.

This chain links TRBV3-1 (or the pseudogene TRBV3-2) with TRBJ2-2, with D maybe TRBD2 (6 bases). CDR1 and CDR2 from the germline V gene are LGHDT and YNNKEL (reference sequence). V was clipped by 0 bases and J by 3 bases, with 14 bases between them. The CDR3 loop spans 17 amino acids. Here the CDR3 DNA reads TGTGCCAGCAGCCAAGATGGGCGGAGGGTGGACACCGGGGAGCTGTTTTTT. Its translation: CASSQDGRRVDTGELFF.